This is a list of T cell receptor beta chains from one sample in a study of CXCR3-negative and CXCR3-positive naive CD8 T cells. TCRdb reprocessed the 5' RACE reads and keeps a single row for each CDR3 protein, giving no DNA. Its table records 45,000 to 70,000 distinct CDR3 sequences. Input material: memory CD8+ T cells from blood. Receptor source: a human donor in good health. Some clones in this sample may be carry-over from other donors' samples. Each CDR3 is given with its conserved first and last residue. Fields, in order: J gene, clone size, V gene, CDR3 protein. Clone size, where shown, is once, few, many, or a class for clones that have expanded.

j_gene: TRBJ2-2
abundance: -
v_gene: TRBV29-1
CDR3aa: CSVEVGNTGELFF

j_gene: TRBJ1-3
abundance: -
v_gene: TRBV29-1
CDR3aa: CSVEMPNSGNTIYF

j_gene: TRBJ1-2
abundance: -
v_gene: TRBV28
CDR3aa: CASSSHQLTGNAAGYTF

j_gene: TRBJ2-3
abundance: -
v_gene: TRBV28
CDR3aa: CASSLLGDTDTQYF

j_gene: TRBJ2-2
abundance: -
v_gene: TRBV20-1
CDR3aa: CSAKGQGDTGELFF

j_gene: TRBJ2-5
abundance: -
v_gene: TRBV29-1
CDR3aa: CSVDTSGETQYF

j_gene: TRBJ1-5
abundance: large
v_gene: TRBV5-1
CDR3aa: CASSSGLSDQPQHF

j_gene: TRBJ2-5
abundance: -
v_gene: TRBV6-1
CDR3aa: CASSDIAGGQETQYF

j_gene: TRBJ2-7
abundance: -
v_gene: TRBV27
CDR3aa: CASSYGEPYEQYF

j_gene: TRBJ2-3
abundance: -
v_gene: TRBV7-6
CDR3aa: CASSLAGLITDTQYF

j_gene: TRBJ2-2
abundance: -
v_gene: TRBV15
CDR3aa: CATSRVWGVRELFF

j_gene: TRBJ2-4
abundance: -
v_gene: TRBV29-1
CDR3aa: CSVETAGTGFDIQYF